These 5 T cell receptor beta chains came from one sample sequenced in a study of molecular identifiers for immune sequencing clone quantification. TCRdb called the PCR reads again in MiXCR, with one record for every CDR3 protein. The sample shows 350,000 or so distinct CDR3 sequences, about a fifth of them seen only once. The sample taken for sequencing was naive CD8+ T cells from blood, with Jurkat cell RNA spiked in. Described subset: FACS-sorted CD8+CD4-CCR7+CD45RA+ naive T cells. The source of these receptors is a human donor in good health. Some libraries in this study had Jurkat cell RNA spiked in.

Notes on this clonotype: A read error is possible here, since a much larger clone lies one base away. The J gene is TRBJ2-7, the V gene TRBV29-1; 7 nucleotides align to TRBD2. With V trimmed by 1 base and J by 5 bases, 17 bases remained unmatched. CDR3 size: 17 residues. The germline CDR1 and CDR2 sequences are SQVTM and ANQGSEA. CDR3 protein: CSVEGRLGGRGKNEQYF. In nucleotides, the CDR3 is TGCAGCGTTGAAGGGAGGTTAGGCGGGAGAGGGAAGAACGAGCAGTACTTC.

The rearrangement links TRBV27 to TRBJ2-7; D uncertain. Between the trimmed V and J ends, which lost 3 bases and 4 bases, there was a span of 10 bases. The CDR3 has 13 residues. Germline V CDR1 and CDR2: MNHEY, SMNVEV (reference sequence). For the CDR3, the DNA is TGTGCCAGCAGTTTCGGTCGGCAGTACGAGCAGTACTTC. Translated, it gives CASSFGRQYEQYF.

About this clonotype: Possible read error: a much larger clone is one base away. The chain uses TRBV24-1 and TRBJ2-2; perhaps TRBD2 as D (5 bases). The CDR3 runs 13 residues. Trimming took off 3 bases at V and 9 bases at J, with 10 bases between the two ends. CDR1 is KGHDR and CDR2 is SFDVKD in the germline V gene. For the CDR3, the DNA is TGTGCCACCAGTGATCCCGGAGGCAGGGAGCTGTTTTTT. Its translation is CATSDPGGRELFF.

This clonotype came up a few times. This chain uses TRBV11-2 with TRBJ2-6; TRBD1 aligns across 11 bases. After removal of 5 bases from V and 5 bases from J, the junction contained 8 bases not matched to a gene. The CDR3 runs 17 residues. The germline V gene has CDR1 SGHAT and CDR2 FQNNGV. CDR3 residues: CASSPGTGGGRANVLTF. The CDR3 coding sequence is TGTGCCAGCAGCCCCGGGACAGGGGGAGGCAGGGCCAACGTCCTGACTTTC.

The chain joins TRBV7-9 to TRBJ2-7; tentative D call: TRBD2 (5 bases). Trimming removed 5 bases at V and 4 bases at J, with 18 bases between. The CDR3 extends over 15 amino acids. Germline loops: CDR1 SEHNR, CDR2 FQNEAQ (reference sequence). The CDR3 is CASSIVAGNPYEQYF. DNA for the CDR3: TGTGCCAGCAGCATAGTCGCCGGGAATCCATACGAGCAGTACTTC. The variable domain in full, completed from reference TRBV7-9 and TRBJ2-7, reads DTGVSQNPRHKITKRGQNVTFRCDPISEHNRLYWYRQTLGQGPEFLTYFQNEAQLEKSRLLSDRFSAERPKGSFSTLEIQRTEQGDSAMYLCASSIVAGNPYEQYFGPGTRLTVT.